This T cell receptor beta chain was captured in a study of regulatory T cells in long-lasting Graves disease. Library construction for TCR beta used iRepertoire HTBI primers and Arm-PCR of CDR3 regions. One entry per CDR3 protein results from TCRdb running MiXCR on the multiplex PCR reads. The data show a few hundred thousand distinct CDR3 sequences, about 19% seen once. This sample's time point: newly diagnosed GD, antithyroid drugs for less than 3 months. Construction of the TCR library relied on RNA isolated from PBMCs. This clonotype was counted at least ten times. What it binds is unknown. The study, taken as a whole, reports: Analyses excluded thyroid tissue, covering peripheral blood alone. Persistent Graves' patients had lower TCR diversity than newly diagnosed ones. New patients shared fewer public clonotypes (about 1,000) than persistent patients did (roughly 2,600). Under persistent disease, TRBV28, TRBJ1-2 and TRBJ2-5 were used preferentially.

Per the germline V gene, CDR1 is SGHDN and CDR2 is FVKESK. This CDR3 is 13 amino acids long. The J segment lost 7 bases and the V segment lost 1 base, leaving 2 bases of the junction unmatched. These data also formed part of another study, on T cells in Graves' hyperthyroidism and ophthalmopathy.

This chain uses TRBV14 with TRBJ2-7; 9 bases are a match to TRBD2. Sequenced here: peripheral blood mononuclear cells (PBMCs), sampled at new diagnosis, from a patient treated with antithyroid drugs. The sequence was obtained from a woman in her 30s with Graves disease. CDR3 bases: TGTGCCAGCAGCCAAGGGGGACTAGCAGAGCAGTACTTC. This translates into CASSQGGLAEQYF.